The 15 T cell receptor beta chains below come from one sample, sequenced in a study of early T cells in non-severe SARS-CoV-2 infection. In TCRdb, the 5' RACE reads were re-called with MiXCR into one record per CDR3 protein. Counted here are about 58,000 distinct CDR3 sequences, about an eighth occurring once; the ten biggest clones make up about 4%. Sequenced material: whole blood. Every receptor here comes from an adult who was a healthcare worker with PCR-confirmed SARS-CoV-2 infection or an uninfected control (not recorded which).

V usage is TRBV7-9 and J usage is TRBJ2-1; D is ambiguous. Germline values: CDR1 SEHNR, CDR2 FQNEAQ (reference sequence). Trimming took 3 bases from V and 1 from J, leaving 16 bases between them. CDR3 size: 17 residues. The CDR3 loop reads CASSFPGLEPSYNEQFF. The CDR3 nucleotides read TGTGCCAGCAGCTTCCCGGGCCTCGAACCATCCTACAATGAGCAGTTCTTC. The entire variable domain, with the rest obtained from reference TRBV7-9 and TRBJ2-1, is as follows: DTGVSQNPRHKITKRGQNVTFRCDPISEHNRLYWYRQTLGQGPEFLTYFQNEAQLEKSRLLSDRFSAERPKGSFSTLEIQRTEQGDSAMYLCASSFPGLEPSYNEQFFGPGTRLTVL.

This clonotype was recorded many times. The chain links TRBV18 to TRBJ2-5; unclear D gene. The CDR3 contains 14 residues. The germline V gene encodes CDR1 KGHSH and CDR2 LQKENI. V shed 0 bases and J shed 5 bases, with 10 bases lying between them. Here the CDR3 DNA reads TGTGCCAGCTCACCACCCTCAGTCGGGGAGACCCAGTACTTC. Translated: CASSPPSVGETQYF. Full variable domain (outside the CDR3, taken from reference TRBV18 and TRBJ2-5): NAGVMQNPRHLVRRRGQEARLRCSPMKGHSHVYWYRQLPEEGLKFMVYLQKENIIDESGMPKERFSAEFPKEGPSILRIQQVVRGDSAAYFCASSPPSVGETQYFGPGTRLLVL.

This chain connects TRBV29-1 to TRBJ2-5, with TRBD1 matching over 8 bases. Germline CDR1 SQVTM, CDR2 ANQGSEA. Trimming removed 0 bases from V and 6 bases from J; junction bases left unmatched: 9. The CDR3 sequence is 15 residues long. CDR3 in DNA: TGCAGCGTTGAAGATCGGGCAGGGGGCCTAAAGACCCAGTACTTC. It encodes CSVEDRAGGLKTQYF.

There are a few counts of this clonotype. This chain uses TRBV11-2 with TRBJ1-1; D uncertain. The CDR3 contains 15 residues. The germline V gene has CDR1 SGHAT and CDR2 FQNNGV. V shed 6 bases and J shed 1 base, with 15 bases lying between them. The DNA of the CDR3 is TGTGCCAGCAGTCCACTTCAGGTACGGAACACTGAAGCTTTCTTT. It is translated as CASSPLQVRNTEAFF.

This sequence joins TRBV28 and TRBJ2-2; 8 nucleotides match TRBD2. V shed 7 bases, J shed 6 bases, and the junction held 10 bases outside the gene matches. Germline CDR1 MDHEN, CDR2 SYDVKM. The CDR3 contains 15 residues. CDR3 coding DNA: TGTGCCAGCACTACAGCGGGAGTGGCTCCCGGGGAGCTGTTTTTT. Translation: CASTTAGVAPGELFF.

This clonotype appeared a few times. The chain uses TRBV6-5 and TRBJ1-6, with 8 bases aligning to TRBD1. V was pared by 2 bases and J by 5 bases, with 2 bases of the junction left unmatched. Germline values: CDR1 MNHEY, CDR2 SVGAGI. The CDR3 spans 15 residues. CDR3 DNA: TGTGCCAGCAGTTACACGACAGGGGATAATTCACCCCTCCACTTT. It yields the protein CASSYTTGDNSPLHF.

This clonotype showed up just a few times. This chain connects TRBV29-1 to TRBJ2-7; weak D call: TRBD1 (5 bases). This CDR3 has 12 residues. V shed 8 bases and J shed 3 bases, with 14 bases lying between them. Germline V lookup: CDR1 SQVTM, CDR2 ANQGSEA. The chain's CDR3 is CSPRPQDYEQYF. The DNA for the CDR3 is TGCAGCCCACGACCACAGGACTACGAGCAGTACTTC.

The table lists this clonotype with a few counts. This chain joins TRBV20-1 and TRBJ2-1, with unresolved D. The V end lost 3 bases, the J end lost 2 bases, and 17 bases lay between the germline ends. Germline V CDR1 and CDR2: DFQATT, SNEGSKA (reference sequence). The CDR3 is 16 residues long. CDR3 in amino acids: CSASQATRLAYNEQFF. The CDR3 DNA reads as TGCAGTGCTAGTCAGGCTACCCGCTTAGCCTACAATGAGCAGTTCTTC.

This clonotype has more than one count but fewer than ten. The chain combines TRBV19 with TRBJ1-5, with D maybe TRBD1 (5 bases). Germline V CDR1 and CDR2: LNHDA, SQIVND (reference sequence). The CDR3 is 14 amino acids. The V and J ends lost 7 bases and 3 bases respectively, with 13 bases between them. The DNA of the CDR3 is TGTGCCAGTACCGAACAGGCTATCAATCAGCCCCAGCATTTT. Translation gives CASTEQAINQPQHF. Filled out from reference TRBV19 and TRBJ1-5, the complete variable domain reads DGGITQSPKYLFRKEGQNVTLSCEQNLNHDAMYWYRQDPGQGLRLIYYSQIVNDFQKGDIAEGYSVSREKKESFPLTVTSAQKNPTAFYLCASTEQAINQPQHFGDGTRLSIL.

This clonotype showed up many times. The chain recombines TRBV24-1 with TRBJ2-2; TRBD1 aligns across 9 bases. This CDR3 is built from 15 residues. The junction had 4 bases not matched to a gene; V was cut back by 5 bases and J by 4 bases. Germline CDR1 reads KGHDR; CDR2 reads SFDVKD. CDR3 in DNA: TGTGCCACCAGTGCGGGACAGGGAGTCACCGGGGAGCTGTTTTTT. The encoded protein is CATSAGQGVTGELFF.

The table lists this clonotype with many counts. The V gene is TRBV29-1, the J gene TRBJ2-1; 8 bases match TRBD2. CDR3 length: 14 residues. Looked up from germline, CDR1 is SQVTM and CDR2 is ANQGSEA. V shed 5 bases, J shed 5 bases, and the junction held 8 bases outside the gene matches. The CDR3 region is CSVFGRAWDNEQFF. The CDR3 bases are TGCAGCGTTTTCGGGAGGGCCTGGGACAATGAGCAGTTCTTC.

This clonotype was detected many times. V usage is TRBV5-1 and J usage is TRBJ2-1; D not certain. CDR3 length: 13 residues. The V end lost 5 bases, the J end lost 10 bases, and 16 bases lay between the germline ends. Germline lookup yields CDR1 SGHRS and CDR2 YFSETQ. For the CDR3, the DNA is TGCGCCAGCAGGAAGGGCGCTCCCGCGGAGCAGTTCTTC. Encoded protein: CASRKGAPAEQFF.

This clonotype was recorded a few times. The CDR3 loop reads CASSPGGGIAKNIQYF. The CDR3 DNA reads as TGTGCCAGCAGCCCCGGGGGGGGTATAGCCAAAAACATTCAGTACTTC. The gene calls are TRBV12-3 or TRBV12-4 and TRBJ2-4; 8 bases are a match to TRBD2. The J segment lost 0 bases and the V segment lost 6 bases, leaving 7 bases of the junction unmatched. CDR3 length equals 16 residues.

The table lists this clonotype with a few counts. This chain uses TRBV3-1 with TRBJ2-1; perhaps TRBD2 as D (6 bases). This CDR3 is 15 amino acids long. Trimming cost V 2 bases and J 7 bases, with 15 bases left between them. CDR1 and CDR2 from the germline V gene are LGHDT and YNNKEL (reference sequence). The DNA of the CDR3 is TGTGCCAGCAGCCAAAATCATCTAGCGAATAATGAGCAGTTCTTC. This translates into CASSQNHLANNEQFF.

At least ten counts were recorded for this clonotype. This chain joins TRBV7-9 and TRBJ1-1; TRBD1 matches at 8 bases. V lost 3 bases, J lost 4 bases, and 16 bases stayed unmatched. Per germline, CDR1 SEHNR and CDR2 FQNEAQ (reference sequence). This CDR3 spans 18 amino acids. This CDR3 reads CASSFTYRQGKVVTEAFF. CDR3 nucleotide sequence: TGTGCCAGCAGCTTCACCTATAGACAGGGGAAGGTGGTCACTGAAGCTTTCTTT.